Each of the 17 T cell receptor beta chains below was sequenced from the same sample in a study of early T cells in non-severe SARS-CoV-2 infection. From the 5' RACE reads, TCRdb called clonotypes with MiXCR, one entry per CDR3 protein. The table includes some 71,000 distinct CDR3 sequences, roughly 8.7% detected once. The sample taken for sequencing was whole blood. The receptors originated from an adult who was a healthcare worker with PCR-confirmed SARS-CoV-2 infection or an uninfected control (not recorded which).

The chain has TRBV18 and TRBJ1-1, with 11 nucleotides matching TRBD1. Looked up from germline, CDR1 is KGHSH and CDR2 is LQKENI. The trim removed 4 bases at V and 5 bases at J, leaving 3 bases unmatched. CDR3 length: 14 amino acids. The CDR3 spells CASSRDRGTTEAFF. The CDR3 DNA sequence: TGTGCCAGCTCACGGGACAGGGGGACAACTGAAGCTTTCTTT.

The chain links TRBV2 to TRBJ1-1, with no clear D. V was trimmed by 0 bases and J by 2 bases, leaving 7 bases between them. This CDR3 is built from 14 residues. Germline CDR1 reads SNHLY; CDR2 reads FYNNEI. CDR3 nucleotides: TGTGCCAGCAGTGAAGCGTGGCGAAACACTGAAGCTTTCTTT. Encoded protein: CASSEAWRNTEAFF.

Concerning this clonotype itself: A single base separates this from a much larger clone, so it may be a read error. The CDR3 sequence is CASSQDLYHEQFF. The CDR3 nucleotides read TGTGCCAGCAGCCAAGACCTATACCATGAGCAGTTCTTC. J is TRBJ2-1 and V is TRBV3-1; no definite D call. The CDR3 contains 13 residues. V was trimmed by 0 bases and J by 8 bases, leaving 8 bases between them. Germline values: CDR1 LGHDT, CDR2 YNNKEL (reference sequence).

This clonotype was counted many times. V gene TRBV6-5 combines with J gene TRBJ2-1; D might be TRBD2 (5 bases). Germline V gene data show CDR1 as MNHEY and CDR2 as SVGAGI. The CDR3 has 14 residues. Between the trimmed V and J ends, which lost 6 bases and 10 bases, there was a span of 19 bases. The DNA of the CDR3 is TGTGCCAGCAGGGAATTGGACCGGCGCGGGGAGCAGTTCTTC. Amino acid sequence: CASRELDRRGEQFF.

This clonotype was recorded a few times. The V call is TRBV9, the J call TRBJ2-1; TRBD1 aligns across 11 bases. Per the germline V gene, CDR1 is SGDLS and CDR2 is YYNGEE. With 4 bases clipped from V and 7 bases from J, the junction kept 10 bases outside the gene matches. The CDR3 has 16 residues. The CDR3 region is CASSPWTGGFGNEQFF. The CDR3 region has the DNA TGTGCCAGCAGCCCGTGGACAGGGGGCTTTGGTAATGAGCAGTTCTTC. The complete variable domain, with remaining parts taken from reference TRBV9 and TRBJ2-1, reads DSGVTQTPKHLITATGQRVTLRCSPRSGDLSVYWYQQSLDQGLQFLIQYYNGEERAKGNILERFSAQQFPDLHSELNLSSLELGDSALYFCASSPWTGGFGNEQFFGPGTRLTVL.

The J gene is TRBJ2-3, the V gene TRBV19; D is possibly TRBD1 (6 bases). The germline gives CDR1 LNHDA, CDR2 SQIVND (reference sequence). Trimming removed 7 bases at V and 4 bases at J, with 12 bases between. The CDR3 is 13 residues long. The CDR3 DNA reads TGTGCCAGTACAGGGGATCTGGCAGATACGCAGTATTTT. Protein sequence: CASTGDLADTQYF.

This chain links TRBV4-3 with TRBJ2-3; 8 bases fit TRBD2. CDR1 and CDR2 (germline): LGHNA, YSLEER. V was pared by 1 base and J by 3 bases, with 3 bases of the junction left unmatched. There are 15 residues in the CDR3. This CDR3 reads CASSQAGGATDTQYF. The CDR3 DNA is TGCGCCAGCAGCCAAGCCGGGGGGGCAACAGATACGCAGTATTTT.

This clonotype has only a few counts. The chain combines TRBV20-1 with TRBJ2-7, with 8 bases that match TRBD1. The V gene's germline CDR1 is DFQATT and CDR2 SNEGSKA (reference sequence). The CDR3 runs to 13 residues. V trimming: 6 bases; J trimming: 4 bases; junction bases outside the gene matches: 8. The chain's CDR3 is CSAYGQGPYEQYF. DNA of the CDR3: TGCAGTGCCTACGGACAGGGACCTTACGAGCAGTACTTC.

The sample holds many counts of this clonotype. J is TRBJ2-1 and V is TRBV20-1; perhaps TRBD1 as D (6 bases). The CDR3 has 13 amino acids. V dropped 3 bases and J dropped 2 bases, with 8 bases sitting between them. Germline V gene lookup returns CDR1 DFQATT and CDR2 SNEGSKA (reference sequence). The CDR3 DNA reads TGCAGTGCTAGCGACAGGACCTACAATGAGCAGTTCTTC. Protein: CSASDRTYNEQFF.

This clonotype was seen ten or more times. The chain uses TRBV7-6 and TRBJ1-6; TRBD1 matches at 9 bases. The germline gives CDR1 SGHVS, CDR2 FNYEAQ. The ends lost 5 bases at V and 5 bases at J; junction bases unmatched: 10. This CDR3 region has 17 residues. This CDR3 reads CASSRGQGRMDNSPLHF. CDR3 bases: TGTGCCAGCAGCCGAGGACAGGGGCGGATGGATAATTCACCCCTCCACTTT.

Many counts were recorded for this clonotype. The chain couples TRBV5-4 to TRBJ1-6; 7 bases map to TRBD1. The trim removed 2 bases at V and 5 bases at J, leaving 4 bases unmatched. There are 15 residues in the CDR3. Germline loops: CDR1 SGHNT, CDR2 YYREEE (reference sequence). For the CDR3, the DNA is TGTGCCAGCAGCTTCGGACAGGAGAATAATTCACCCCTCCACTTT. This codes for CASSFGQENNSPLHF.

The sample holds a few counts of this clonotype. This chain uses TRBV29-1 with TRBJ2-7, with D perhaps matching TRBD2 (6 bases). Germline CDR1 reads SQVTM; CDR2 reads ANQGSEA. V was cut by 6 bases and J by 11 bases, with 17 bases left in between. The CDR3 is made up of 11 amino acids. The CDR3 DNA reads TGCAGCGTGAACGCTTGGGAGGTTGAGTACTTC. Translation: CSVNAWEVEYF.

This clonotype was found many times. The chain carries TRBV7-2 and TRBJ2-1, with 8 bases that match TRBD2. CDR1 SGHTA and CDR2 FQGNSA come from the germline V gene. This CDR3 region has 15 residues. Trimming cost V 7 bases and J 7 bases; bases outside gene matches: 12. As DNA, the CDR3 is TGTGCCAGCATCAAGGTAGCGGGATTAGGGAATGAGCAGTTCTTC. Amino acid sequence: CASIKVAGLGNEQFF.

The chain joins TRBV6-5 to TRBJ2-7; D is perhaps TRBD1 or TRBD2 (5 bases each). The ends were cut back, 3 bases at V and 1 base at J, with 13 bases in the middle. Per germline, CDR1 MNHEY and CDR2 SVGAGI. CDR3 length: 15 amino acids. CDR3 nucleotides: TGTGCCAGCAGTTATGCAGGGACGGTGTCCTACGAGCAGTACTTC. It encodes CASSYAGTVSYEQYF.

This clonotype occurred many times. J is TRBJ1-5 and V is TRBV7-8; 12 nucleotides line up with TRBD1. Germline V gene sequence: CDR1 SGHVS, CDR2 FQNEAQ. The junction had 4 bases not matched to a gene; V was cut back by 4 bases and J by 3 bases. The CDR3 contains 16 residues. The DNA for the CDR3 is TGTGCCAGCAGCTCCGGGACAGGGGGCATCAATCAGCCCCAGCATTTT. Protein sequence: CASSSGTGGINQPQHF.

This clonotype was picked up a small number of times. The V and J genes are TRBV20-1 and TRBJ2-7; unclear D gene. V was shortened by 3 bases and J by 7 bases, with 13 bases between the two germline ends. This CDR3 region has 12 residues. CDR1 and CDR2 (germline): DFQATT, SNEGSKA (reference sequence). The CDR3 region is CSARVPNDEQYF. CDR3 in DNA: TGCAGTGCTAGGGTCCCGAATGATGAGCAGTACTTC.

V usage is TRBV3-1 and J usage is TRBJ2-2; D might be TRBD2 (5 bases). V shed 1 base and J shed 8 bases, with 5 bases lying between them. This CDR3 has 12 amino acids. Per the germline V gene, CDR1 is LGHDT and CDR2 is YNNKEL (reference sequence). CDR3 sequence: CASSQGLGELFF. The DNA for the CDR3 is TGTGCCAGCAGCCAAGGACTAGGGGAGCTGTTTTTT.